This T cell receptor beta chain was recovered during a study of radiotherapy plus CTLA-4 blockade in lung cancer. Study outcomes and limitations: Together with interferon-beta, which increased in serum after radiation, early dynamic changes in blood T cell clones were reportedly the best predictors of response. Radiotherapy was combined with ipilimumab, and tumor-derived TCR clones then expanded in blood.

Worth noting for this clone: The antigen remains undetermined.

Profiled with immunoSEQ multiplex PCR; TCRdb holds only in-frame clones, not every one. The sample has about 110,000 clones, roughly 80% seen once. Germline CDR1 and CDR2: SQVTM and ANQGSEA. The CDR3 runs to 13 residues. Trimming stripped 4 bases from V and 0 bases from J, with 7 bases between. This clonotype was sampled from a human donor with non-small cell lung cancer that progressed on radiotherapy plus ipilimumab. Some clones in this sample may be carry-over from other donors' samples. The J gene is TRBJ1-5, the V gene TRBV29-1; D call uncertain. Sequenced material: peripheral blood, taken from a patient treated with radiotherapy plus ipilimumab. CDR3 sequence: CSVAVNSNQPQHF. In DNA, the CDR3 is TGCAGCGTTGCAGTGAATAGCAATCAGCCCCAGCATTTT.